These 13 T cell receptor beta chains came from one sample sequenced in a study of CD8+ T cells in alopecia areata. Treatment noted: oral pan-JAK inhibitor, 5-10 mg twice daily. TCR sequencing used cDNA made by reverse transcription of extracted RNA. TCRdb keeps only in-frame clones here, not all; method: immunoSEQ multiplex PCR. There are approximately 150,000 clones in the sample; around three fifths occur only once, and 13% to 15% lies in the top ten. Sequenced here: CD4+ T cells sorted from blood, sampled at week 24, from a patient treated with tofacitinib. All receptors come from a human donor with alopecia areata.

This chain joins TRBV6-1 and TRBJ1-1, with D possibly being TRBD1 (5 bases). The germline CDR1 and CDR2 sequences are MNHNS and SASEGT. The V end was cut by 4 bases, the J end by 4 bases, with 13 bases between. CDR3 size: 14 residues. CDR3 in amino acids: CASSVEGVTTEAFF. DNA for the CDR3: TGTGCCAGCAGTGTGGAAGGGGTGACCACTGAAGCTTTCTTT.

V usage is TRBV5-1 and J usage is TRBJ2-7; 7 bases line up with TRBD1. V dropped 5 bases and J dropped 3; count of bases not matched to a gene: 5. CDR1 and CDR2 (germline): SGHRS, YFSETQ. This CDR3 has 13 residues. CDR3: CASSRDRVYEQYF. CDR3 nucleotides: TGCGCCAGCAGTCGGGACAGAGTCTACGAGCAGTACTTC.

The J gene is TRBJ1-5, the V gene TRBV29-1; 10 bases are a match to TRBD1. The V gene end was trimmed by 5 bases and the J gene end by 0 bases; junction bases not matched to a gene: 13. The CDR3 length is 18 residues. The germline gives CDR1 SQVTM, CDR2 ANQGSEA. CDR3 sequence: CSVHEDRGNAYSNQPQHF. The CDR3 DNA is TGCAGCGTTCATGAGGACAGGGGGAACGCATATAGCAATCAGCCCCAGCATTTT.

V is TRBV6-5 and J is TRBJ2-3, with D possibly TRBD1 on 6 matching bases. Germline CDR1 MNHEY, CDR2 SVGAGI. The V gene lost 6 bases and the J gene lost 1 base, with 11 bases spanning the gap. The CDR3 contains 14 residues. The CDR3 spells CASRTDRRTDTQYF. DNA of the CDR3: TGTGCCAGCAGGACTGACAGGCGCACAGATACGCAGTATTTT.

This sequence joins TRBV29-1 and TRBJ1-6, with TRBD1 identical over 11 bases. Per the germline V gene, CDR1 is SQVTM and CDR2 is ANQGSEA. The CDR3 loop spans 15 amino acids. V dropped 6 bases and J dropped 3; count of bases not matched to a gene: 4. CDR3 in DNA: TGCAGCGTGACGGACAGGGGGCTCTATAATTCACCCCTCCACTTT. Amino acid sequence: CSVTDRGLYNSPLHF.

This clone has a handful of counts. The gene calls are TRBV2 and TRBJ2-1; D tentatively fits TRBD1 or TRBD2 (5 bases each). The V gene's germline CDR1 is SNHLY and CDR2 FYNNEI. Trimming removed 6 bases from V and 8 bases from J, with 20 bases in between. The CDR3 spans 15 residues. DNA of the CDR3: TGTGCCAGCAGAACCCCGGGACGGAGAAGTGATGAGCAGTTCTTC. It yields the protein CASRTPGRRSDEQFF.

This clone has more than one count but fewer than ten. The genes are TRBV6-5 and TRBJ1-2; 8 nucleotides align to TRBD1. This CDR3 contains 14 residues. V was clipped by 4 bases and J by 2 bases; unmatched bases: 3. The germline gives CDR1 MNHEY, CDR2 SVGAGI. DNA for the CDR3: TGTGCCAGCAGTTTTCAGGGGGCCAACTATGGCTACACCTTC. Its translation: CASSFQGANYGYTF.

The CDR3 sequence: CAWKMGEFF. The CDR3 nucleotides are TGTGCCTGGAAAATGGGAGAGTTCTTC. The rearrangement joins TRBV30 to TRBJ2-1, with D perhaps TRBD2 (5 bases). In germline, CDR1 is GTSNPN, CDR2 SVGIG (reference sequence). V dropped 4 bases and J dropped 14 bases, with 9 bases sitting between them. CDR3 length equals 9 residues.

CDR3 DNA: TGTGCCAGCAGCCCGCGGTTGGCAGACCAAGAGACCCAGTACTTC. Encoded protein: CASSPRLADQETQYF. This chain joins TRBV7-9 and TRBJ2-5; D is unclear. This CDR3 has 15 residues. The germline gives CDR1 SEHNR, CDR2 FQNEAQ (reference sequence). V lost 5 bases, J lost 0 bases, and 13 bases lay in between.

This chain links TRBV29-1 with TRBJ2-3, with 13 bases matching TRBD2. From germline, CDR1 is SQVTM and CDR2 ANQGSEA. This CDR3 region has 16 residues. V shed 8 bases and J 5 bases; nucleotides not matched to a gene: 13. CDR3 coding DNA: TGCAGCCTGTCCCTCACTAGCGGGGGGGCCGGAGATACGCAGTATTTT. Translating it yields CSLSLTSGGAGDTQYF.

The chain carries TRBV30 and TRBJ2-3; D tentatively fits TRBD1 or TRBD2 (5 bases each). Germline CDR1 and CDR2: GTSNPN and SVGIG (reference sequence). V was trimmed by 1 base and J by 0 bases, leaving 14 bases between them. CDR3 size: 16 residues. The CDR3 bases are TGTGCCTGGAGTGCTGGGGGTGGCTTCAGCACAGATACGCAGTATTTT. Protein product: CAWSAGGGFSTDTQYF.

CDR3 DNA: TGTGCCAGCAGCTTATGGGGCAGCACAGATACGCAGTATTTT. Translation: CASSLWGSTDTQYF. The rearrangement uses TRBV13 and TRBJ2-3; a possible D gene is TRBD1 (5 bases). CDR3 length equals 14 residues. CDR1 is PRHDT and CDR2 is FYEKMQ in the germline V gene (reference sequence). Trimming pared 2 bases from V and 0 bases from J, leaving 6 bases between.

Remarks on this clone: The same CDR3 arises from other DNA sequences in this sample as well. The chain joins TRBV29-1 to TRBJ1-2; TRBD1 agrees at 7 bases. CDR1 and CDR2 from the germline V gene are SQVTM and ANQGSEA. CDR3 size: 12 residues. The V gene end was trimmed by 7 bases and the J gene end by 5 bases; junction bases not matched to a gene: 7. The CDR3 DNA follows: TGCAGCGCGGGGACAGCCCTTTATGGCTACACCTTC. Residues: CSAGTALYGYTF.